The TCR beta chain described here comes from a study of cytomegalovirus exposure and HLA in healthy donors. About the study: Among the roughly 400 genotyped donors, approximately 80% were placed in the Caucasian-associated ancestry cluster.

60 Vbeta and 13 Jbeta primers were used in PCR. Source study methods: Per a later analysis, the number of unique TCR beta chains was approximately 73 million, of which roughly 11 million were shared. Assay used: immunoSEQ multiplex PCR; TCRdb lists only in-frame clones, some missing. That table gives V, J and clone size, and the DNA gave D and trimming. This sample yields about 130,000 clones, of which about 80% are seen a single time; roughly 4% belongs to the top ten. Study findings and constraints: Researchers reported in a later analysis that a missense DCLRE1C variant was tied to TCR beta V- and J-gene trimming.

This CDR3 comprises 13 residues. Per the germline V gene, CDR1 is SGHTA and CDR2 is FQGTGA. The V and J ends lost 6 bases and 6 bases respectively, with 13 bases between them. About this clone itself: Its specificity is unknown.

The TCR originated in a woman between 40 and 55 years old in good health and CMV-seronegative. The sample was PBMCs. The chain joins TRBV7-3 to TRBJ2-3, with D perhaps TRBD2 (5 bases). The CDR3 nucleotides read TGTGCCAGCAGGCAGCTACCGGGGGATACGCAGTATTTT. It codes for CASRQLPGDTQYF.